The rows below give T cell receptor beta chains drawn from one sample of a study of blood T cell repertoires in COVID-19. TCRdb's table, derived via immunoSEQ multiplex PCR, lists solely in-frame clones and lacks some. The table has 140,000 to 150,000 clones, more than 70% seen once. Sequenced: peripheral blood. Receptors were obtained from a human donor in a cohort sampled during active COVID-19. Each CDR3 is given with its conserved first and last residue. The D gene is left open where the match is weak. Some rows have no size entry. The others give once, few or many, or a class for an expanded clone.

cdr3_aa	v_call	j_call	d_call	clone_size
CASSLGGTGNTEAFF	TRBV11-2	TRBJ1-1	TRBD1	.
CASSVAGGQGGREQFF	TRBV9	TRBJ2-1	.	.
CASSVASGQGVEEQFF	TRBV9	TRBJ2-1	TRBD1	.
CASSLQGSGNQPQHF	TRBV7-2	TRBJ1-5	.	.
CASSLVGTGFSNQPQHF	TRBV7-2	TRBJ1-5	TRBD1	once
CASSSSPTGGRPEAFF	TRBV5-1	TRBJ1-1	TRBD1	.
CASSHGRSTGQYF	TRBV4-3	TRBJ2-7	.	.
CASSYYPTDEQYF	TRBV6-5	TRBJ2-7	.	.
CASSLGQGWETQYF	TRBV5-1	TRBJ2-5	.	once
CASSFPTGGRGNEQFF	TRBV7-2	TRBJ2-1	.	.
CASSLGAPGGPHEQFF	TRBV7-2	TRBJ2-1	TRBD2	.
CASSVDKSQETQYF	TRBV7-2	TRBJ2-5	.	.
CASRPQINTGELFF	TRBV5-1	TRBJ2-2	.	.
CASTTTGVGEKLFF	TRBV6-5	TRBJ1-4	.	once